This T cell receptor beta chain came from a study of cytomegalovirus exposure and HLA in healthy donors. This CDR3 has 16 residues. CDR1 and CDR2 from the germline V gene are SGHDT and YYEEEE. With 0 bases removed from V and 2 bases from J, the gap between germline ends came to 13 bases. This clone came up once. TCRdb keeps only in-frame clones here, not all; method: immunoSEQ multiplex PCR. The repertoire consists of about 200,000 clones, with roughly 81% occurring once and the leading ten covering about 1.2%. This TCR derives from a woman aged 30 to 39 in good health and CMV-seronegative. This chain connects TRBV5-6 to TRBJ2-3; a weak D match, TRBD1 (5 bases). Input material: PBMCs. The CDR3 bases are TGTGCCAGCAGCTTGGCGCCCCGACAGATCACAGATACGCAGTATTTT. Protein sequence: CASSLAPRQITDTQYF.